This T cell receptor (beta chain) was sequenced in a study of T cell repertoires in aging, cancer and after chemotherapy. Background on the study: Approximately 8 million TCR reads were in the whole dataset. The study's findings and limits: In healthy donors, age-related TCR diversity loss mainly reflected lost richness. Compared with age-matched healthy donors, untreated hematological or solid cancer patients showed higher blood TCR clonality.

Only a few counts were recorded for this clonotype. The antigen is undetermined. TCR beta rearrangements were amplified from peripheral blood genomic DNA. A mixed TRB-A/B primer pool amplified rearranged TRB by multiplex touch-down PCR. Each CDR3 protein gets one entry after TCRdb re-called the multiplex PCR reads with MiXCR. There are about 420 distinct CDR3 sequences in the sample; 15% to 20% occur only once, and 45% to 50% lies in the top ten. There are 15 residues in the CDR3. The ends were cut back, 2 bases at V and 3 bases at J, with 13 bases in the middle. Specimen: blood. The sequence derives from a human donor with a solid tumor. The chain recombines TRBV12-3 or TRBV12-4 with TRBJ1-1; a weak D match, TRBD1 (6 bases). DNA of the CDR3: TGTGCCAGCAGTTTATCCCCAGGGGATCACACTGAAGCTTTCTTT. Protein sequence: CASSLSPGDHTEAFF.